This TCR beta chain originates from a study of CD8+CD57+ T cells in acquired aplastic anemia (dated by TCRdb to the late 2010s). With regard to the full study: On average, sorted CD4+ and CD8+ cells yielded around 3.5 ug of extracted DNA, with a range of about 0.17 to 27.4 ug. CD8+CD57+ expansion was defined as frequency above the mean frequency observed in healthy subjects. What the authors observed across the whole study: Twenty-nine CD8+ CDR3 sequences were shared between patients and controls but appeared highly expressed in patients and within their immunodominant clones. Between patients and healthy controls, no significant difference in CD8+ Simpson's diversity was found (P=0.060).

In regard to this clonotype: This receptor's antigen is unknown. Per-nucleotide qualities are absent, and no much larger clonotype sits a single base away.

Genomic DNA was used as template for profiling of TCR beta VDJ combinations and CDR3 sequences. TCR repertoire sequencing was run on an Illumina HiSeq 2000. As for how the authors treated the data: Repertoires were assessed using TRBV/TRBJ rearrangement plots, CDR3 size and DJ length profiles, and Simpson's diversity index. The immunodominant clone was defined as the most abundant DNA sequence in deep sequencing data. CDR3 amino acid sequences were screened for sharing across subjects and compared with published repertoires and the VDJdb database. TCRdb trimmed the raw reads at Q25, called clones with MiXCR and kept productive beta chains. When rows share a CDR3 protein, they turn into one entry using the most common DNA and genes. TCRdb's processing, not the authors' own work, is the source of the V and J calls. The sample contains 150,000 to 200,000 distinct CDR3 sequences, about half of them found a single time. 2.5% to 4% of the sample is taken by the ten largest.

The patients picked for sequencing were ones in whom flow cytometry had shown an expansion of CD8+CD57+ cells. All patients had severe acquired aplastic anemia diagnosed by International Study of Aplastic Anemia and Agranulocytosis and Camitta criteria. Patients had received no therapy at the time of blood sampling. In the study, sorted CD4+ and CD8+ blood T cells from patients with severe aplastic anemia and from healthy subjects underwent deep sequencing of TCR repertoires. Patients were enrolled in the USA under clinicaltrials.gov protocols 00001620, 01623167, 00001397, 00071045, 00081523 and 00961064. Ficoll-Paque density gradient centrifugation was used to isolate peripheral blood mononuclear cells. CD4+ and CD8+ T cells were sorted by FACS or magnetic beads before DNA extraction. Reading from cysteine to phenylalanine, the CDR3 counts 12 amino acids. Solely the CDR3 DNA is kept, with 36 bases framed from the first base. V is clipped by 0 bases and J by 6 bases, and the sequence between their germline boundaries is 5 bases long. CDR1 and CDR2 are drawn from the germline V gene (reference sequence): DFQATT, SNEGSKA.

Recombination joined TRBV20-1 with TRBJ1-4; possibly the D gene is TRBD1, per 5 matching bases. Sequenced: sorted CD4+, CD8+, or CD8+CD57+ T cells (not recorded which) from PBMCs. The receptor was isolated from a human donor with aplastic anemia. Here the CDR3 is given as CSAREQDEKLFF. The DNA is as follows: TGCAGTGCTAGAGAACAGGATGAAAAACTGTTTTTT.